The 25 T cell receptor beta chains in this list originate from one sample, sequenced in a study of T cells in Graves' hyperthyroidism and ophthalmopathy. Amplification of TCR beta CDR3 regions used RNA as the template. HTBI primers were used for first-round RT-PCR of the TCR CDR3. TCRdb re-called the multiplex PCR reads through MiXCR, storing one row per CDR3 protein. The repertoire consists of around 450,000 distinct CDR3 sequences, with roughly 13% occurring once and the leading ten covering 5.3%. Sequenced input: blood. The source is a woman aged 18-29 years with Graves' hyperthyroidism.

This clonotype was detected only a few times. The chain carries TRBV28 and TRBJ1-1, with D hard to call. V was shortened by 5 bases and J by 10 bases, with 11 bases between the two germline ends. The germline CDR1 and CDR2 sequences are MDHEN and SYDVKM. This CDR3 comprises 11 residues. The CDR3, as DNA: TGTGCCAGCAGTACCCAATTTGCAGCTTTCTTT. It translates to CASSTQFAAFF.

In this sample, this clonotype turned up a few times. This chain uses TRBV9 with TRBJ1-3, with TRBD1 as a possible D gene (5 bases). Germline loops: CDR1 SGDLS, CDR2 YYNGEE. V was trimmed by 4 bases and J by 0 bases, leaving 11 bases between them. The CDR3 loop spans 15 amino acids. This chain's CDR3 is CASSPEGRSGNTIYF. CDR3 DNA: TGTGCCAGCAGCCCGGAGGGGCGCTCTGGAAACACCATATATTTT.

This clonotype was seen ten or more times. The chain couples TRBV3-1 to TRBJ1-5, with D unresolved. This CDR3 region has 13 residues. CDR1 and CDR2 (germline): LGHDT, YNNKEL (reference sequence). V was trimmed by 1 base and J by 5 bases, leaving 6 bases between them. The CDR3 protein is CASSQGVHQPQHF. In DNA, the CDR3 is TGTGCCAGCAGCCAAGGGGTCCATCAGCCCCAGCATTTT.

This clonotype has just a few counts. The rearrangement joins TRBV5-6 to TRBJ1-6; D gene uncertain. The CDR3 sequence is 15 residues long. Trimming cost V 4 bases and J 6 bases, with 14 bases left between them. CDR1 is SGHDT and CDR2 is YYEEEE in the germline V gene. The CDR3 loop reads CASSHSIKVNSPLHF. CDR3 nucleotide sequence: TGTGCCAGCAGCCATAGTATTAAAGTTAATTCACCCCTCCACTTT.

The sample holds many counts of this clonotype. The chain is built from TRBV20-1 and TRBJ1-1; 7 bases are a match to TRBD1. The CDR3 is made up of 15 amino acids. In germline, CDR1 is DFQATT, CDR2 SNEGSKA (reference sequence). J gave up 1 base and V 0 bases, and 5 bases lay outside the gene matches. CDR3 coding DNA: TGCAGTGCTAGAGAACGGACAGGCGGGAACACTGAAGCTTTCTTT. Amino acids: CSARERTGGNTEAFF.

This clonotype was observed a handful of times. The chain combines TRBV7-9 with TRBJ1-2, with TRBD1 matching over 7 bases. V lost 5 bases and J lost 10; bases outside the gene matches: 13. The CDR3 totals 14 residues. Germline CDR1 and CDR2: SEHNR and FQNEAQ (reference sequence). CDR3 protein: CASSPPFQGQLYTF. The CDR3 DNA is TGTGCCAGCAGCCCCCCGTTCCAGGGACAGCTCTACACCTTC.

This clonotype was seen many times. V is TRBV20-1 and J is TRBJ2-1; 9 nucleotides match TRBD1. This CDR3 contains 14 residues. J gave up 1 base and V 5 bases, and 3 bases lay outside the gene matches. Per the germline V gene, CDR1 is DFQATT and CDR2 is SNEGSKA (reference sequence). This chain's CDR3 is CSAWTGASYNEQFF. CDR3 nucleotide sequence: TGCAGTGCTTGGACAGGGGCATCCTACAATGAGCAGTTCTTC.

The V call is TRBV29-1, the J call TRBJ1-5; D call uncertain. V shed 3 bases and J shed 4 bases, with 10 bases lying between them. CDR3 length equals 13 residues. From germline, CDR1 is SQVTM and CDR2 ANQGSEA. CDR3 region: CSVEFGWNQPQHF. The CDR3 coding sequence is TGCAGCGTTGAGTTCGGTTGGAATCAGCCCCAGCATTTT. Drawing the rest from reference TRBV29-1 and TRBJ1-5, the complete variable domain is SAVISQKPSRDICQRGTSLTIQCQVDSQVTMMFWYRQQPGQSLTLIATANQGSEATYESGFVIDKFPISRPNLTFSTLTVSNMSPEDSSIYLCSVEFGWNQPQHFGDGTRLSIL.

This chain joins TRBV7-9 and TRBJ2-1; 9 bases fit TRBD2. The trim removed 4 bases at V and 7 bases at J, leaving 8 bases unmatched. This CDR3 contains 15 residues. Looked up from germline, CDR1 is SEHNR and CDR2 is FQNEAQ (reference sequence). The CDR3 loop is CASSSDAGGRNEQFF. CDR3 sequence (DNA): TGTGCCAGCAGCTCCGACGCGGGAGGGCGGAATGAGCAGTTCTTC.

This clonotype was seen ten or more times. This rearrangement joins TRBV7-8 to TRBJ1-1, with D unresolved. Per the germline V gene, CDR1 is SGHVS and CDR2 is FQNEAQ. The CDR3 length is 12 residues. Trimming took 3 bases from V and 6 from J, leaving 8 bases between them. The CDR3 here is CASSFPQAEAFF. The CDR3, as DNA: TGTGCCAGCAGCTTCCCGCAAGCTGAAGCTTTCTTT.

This clonotype was recorded a few times. The chain combines TRBV27 with TRBJ2-7, with 8 nucleotides matching TRBD1. CDR3 length equals 15 residues. V was pared by 5 bases and J by 4 bases, with 10 bases of the junction left unmatched. From germline, CDR1 is MNHEY and CDR2 SMNVEV (reference sequence). CDR3 in DNA: TGTGCCAGCAGTCCAAGGGCAGGGGGCTATTACGAGCAGTACTTC. It yields the protein CASSPRAGGYYEQYF.

The chain has TRBV20-1 and TRBJ2-1, with D perhaps matching TRBD2 (7 bases). This CDR3 has 15 amino acids. The germline CDR1 and CDR2 sequences are DFQATT and SNEGSKA (reference sequence). V was clipped by 1 base and J by 9 bases, with 19 bases between them. CDR3 coding DNA: TGCAGTGCTAGAGTGGGGGGGCGTCCCGCGGGTGAGCAGTTCTTC. This encodes CSARVGGRPAGEQFF.

This clonotype was counted ten times or more. This chain joins TRBV12-3 or TRBV12-4 and TRBJ1-1; a possible D gene is TRBD1 (6 bases). The CDR3 runs 15 residues. The V end lost 6 bases, the J end lost 4 bases, and 18 bases lay between the germline ends. In nucleotides, the CDR3 is TGTGCCAGCAGCCACCAAGGGGGACGCGGCACTGAAGCTTTCTTT. Its protein is CASSHQGGRGTEAFF.

This clonotype came up many times. This chain connects TRBV6-1 to TRBJ1-5; no definite D call. Trimming shortened V by 5 bases and J by 0 bases, and 17 bases separated the two germline ends. The germline V gene encodes CDR1 MNHNS and CDR2 SASEGT. The CDR3 is 17 residues long. For the CDR3, the DNA is TGTGCCAGCAGTTACTCAAGGGTGGGGAGTAGCAATCAGCCCCAGCATTTT. It codes for CASSYSRVGSSNQPQHF.

This chain connects TRBV7-9 to TRBJ2-7, with 7 bases fitting TRBD1. The germline V gene has CDR1 SEHNR and CDR2 FQNEAQ (reference sequence). The CDR3 runs to 14 residues. Trimming cost V 8 bases and J 4 bases; bases outside gene matches: 11. The DNA for the CDR3 is TGTGCCAGCGGATTACAGGGGTTGTTTTACGAGCAGTACTTC. Translated, it gives CASGLQGLFYEQYF.

This clonotype has at least ten counts. The genes are TRBV11-1 and TRBJ2-2, with D possibly TRBD1 on 5 matching bases. CDR1 and CDR2 from the germline V gene are SGHAT and FQDESV (reference sequence). This CDR3 comprises 14 residues. The V end was cut by 4 bases, the J end by 6 bases, with 12 bases between. CDR3 bases: TGTGCCAGCAGCTATGGTAGGGGCTCCGGGGAGCTGTTTTTT. Amino acid sequence: CASSYGRGSGELFF.

J is TRBJ1-3 and V is TRBV7-9; TRBD1 aligns across 8 bases. V shed 4 bases and J 2 bases; nucleotides not matched to a gene: 13. CDR3 size: 18 residues. Germline values: CDR1 SEHNR, CDR2 FQNEAQ (reference sequence). In nucleotides, the CDR3 is TGTGCCAGCAGCTCGCCACTAACGGGACAGGCACCTGGAAACACCATATATTTT. It is translated as CASSSPLTGQAPGNTIYF. Supplemented by reference TRBV7-9 and TRBJ1-3, the full variable domain reads DTGVSQNPRHKITKRGQNVTFRCDPISEHNRLYWYRQTLGQGPEFLTYFQNEAQLEKSRLLSDRFSAERPKGSFSTLEIQRTEQGDSAMYLCASSSPLTGQAPGNTIYFGEGSWLTVV.

This clonotype was observed a few times. This chain uses TRBV13 with TRBJ1-6; maybe TRBD1 (6 bases). The CDR3 is 14 amino acids. V dropped 3 bases and J dropped 5 bases, with 8 bases sitting between them. Per germline, CDR1 PRHDT and CDR2 FYEKMQ (reference sequence). The CDR3 sequence is CASSFRQDNSPLHF. CDR3 coding DNA: TGTGCCAGCAGCTTCCGACAGGATAATTCACCCCTCCACTTT.

This chain links TRBV10-2 with TRBJ2-7; TRBD2 is a possible D gene (6 bases). Trimming shortened V by 0 bases and J by 3 bases, and 21 bases separated the two germline ends. CDR1 is WSHSY and CDR2 is SAAADI in the germline V gene. The CDR3 extends over 18 amino acids. The CDR3 sequence: CASSESGRTGDGNYEQYF. The CDR3 coding sequence is TGCGCCAGCAGTGAGTCTGGGAGGACTGGAGACGGTAACTACGAGCAGTACTTC.

Many counts were recorded for this clonotype. This chain uses TRBV7-9 with TRBJ2-3, with D tentatively TRBD2 (5 bases). This CDR3 is 14 amino acids long. Germline V gene lookup returns CDR1 SEHNR and CDR2 FQNEAQ (reference sequence). The V gene lost 3 bases and the J gene lost 4 bases, with 11 bases spanning the gap. CDR3: CASSFQEAADTQYF. CDR3 nucleotide sequence: TGTGCCAGCAGCTTTCAGGAGGCGGCAGATACGCAGTATTTT.

This clonotype was counted ten times or more. The chain combines TRBV28 with TRBJ2-7; 8 bases agree with TRBD1. Looked up from germline, CDR1 is MDHEN and CDR2 is SYDVKM. The V segment lost 4 bases and the J segment 5 bases; nucleotides outside the gene matches: 7. The CDR3 length is 14 residues. The CDR3 nucleotides are TGTGCCAGCAGTTCCACAGGGGGTTTTGACGAGCAGTACTTC. It yields the protein CASSSTGGFDEQYF.

This clonotype showed up just a few times. The V and J genes are TRBV6-1 and TRBJ1-2; D is unclear. The CDR3 runs to 15 residues. Germline CDR1 and CDR2: MNHNS and SASEGT. Trimming shortened V by 2 bases and J by 4 bases, and 14 bases separated the two germline ends. The DNA for the CDR3 is TGTGCCAGCAGTGAACTACCCCAAAGAACCTATGGCTACACCTTC. This gives the protein CASSELPQRTYGYTF.

The sample holds many counts of this clonotype. The chain carries TRBV20-1 and TRBJ2-5; a weak D match, TRBD2 (5 bases). The germline V gene has CDR1 DFQATT and CDR2 SNEGSKA (reference sequence). This CDR3 contains 12 residues. V was cut by 5 bases and J by 3 bases, with 10 bases left in between. CDR3 bases: TGCAGTGCTCAGGACGGGGAAGAGACCCAGTACTTC. This encodes CSAQDGEETQYF.

This clonotype was seen only a few times. The V call is TRBV30, the J call TRBJ2-5; D gene ambiguous. CDR3 length equals 13 residues. In germline, CDR1 is GTSNPN, CDR2 SVGIG (reference sequence). V was cut by 0 bases and J by 5 bases, with 10 bases left in between. CDR3 DNA: TGTGCCTGGAGTGTAATCTTCTCGGAGACCCAGTACTTC. It is translated as CAWSVIFSETQYF. Looking up the rest from reference TRBV30 and TRBJ2-5 gives the full variable domain: SQTIHQWPATLVQPVGSPLSLECTVEGTSNPNLYWYRQAAGRGLQLLFYSVGIGQISSEVPQNLSASRPQDRQFILSSKKLLLSDSGFYLCAWSVIFSETQYFGPGTRLLVL.

Remarks on this clonotype: This could be a read error, since a much larger clone is one nucleotide away. This chain joins TRBV6-1 and TRBJ2-3; 12 bases match TRBD2. The CDR3 totals 16 residues. Germline assignment: CDR1 MNHNS and CDR2 SASEGT. Trimming removed 6 bases from V and 2 bases from J; junction bases left unmatched: 6. CDR3 DNA: TGTGCCAGCAGGCCGACTAGCGGGAGACACACAGATACGCAGTATTTT. The encoded protein is CASRPTSGRHTDTQYF.